The source of this T cell receptor beta chain is a study of T cells in Graves' hyperthyroidism and ophthalmopathy. As for the study in general: Blood was drawn when the patient was first diagnosed and still untreated.

Among the patients, aged 18 to 65, hyperthyroidism was newly diagnosed and had lasted under 2 months. The CDR3 is 13 amino acids. The V end was cut by 5 bases, the J end by 3 bases, with 10 bases between. The germline V gene encodes CDR1 SGHTA and CDR2 FQGNSA. RNA transcripts served as the template for amplifying TCR beta CDR3 regions. In the first-round RT-PCR of the TCR CDR3, the HTBI primer set was used. MiXCR, run by TCRdb on the multiplex PCR reads, gives a single entry per CDR3 protein. In the table there are roughly 200,000 distinct CDR3 sequences, about a sixth of which are singletons. This clonotype was counted ten times or more.

This receptor was taken from a woman aged 50 to 60 with Graves' hyperthyroidism. V gene TRBV7-2 combines with J gene TRBJ1-1; D gene ambiguous. The source material was blood. The CDR3 DNA reads TGTGCCAGCAGCCCCCACATCGACACTGAAGCTTTCTTT. As protein: CASSPHIDTEAFF. The variable domain in full, completed from reference TRBV7-2 and TRBJ1-1, reads GAGVSQSPSNKVTEKGKDVELRCDPISGHTALYWYRQSLGQGLEFLIYFQGNSAPDKSGLPSDRFSAERTGGSVSTLTIQRTQQEDSAVYLCASSPHIDTEAFFGQGTRLTVV.